This paragraph reports one T cell receptor (beta chain). Study processing details: Cell counts per sample came from amplifying reference gene primers. Here immunoSEQ multiplex PCR was the method, and the copy in TCRdb shows in-frame clones only, minus some. V and J calls and clone size are those listed in that table; D and trimming were worked out from the DNA. The sample lists some 240,000 clones, 65% to 85% occurring once. CDR3 length: 15 residues. Trimming removed 4 bases at V and 2 bases at J, with 18 bases between. Per the germline V gene, CDR1 is GTSNPN and CDR2 is SVGIG (reference sequence). This entry belongs to a study of blood T cell repertoires in COVID-19. Looking at the study overall: T cells, B-cell-depleted T cells, or PBMCs supplied cDNA or gDNA.

Sequencing was done on a sample of peripheral blood. The clonotype comes from a human donor in a cohort sampled during active COVID-19. The chain is built from TRBV30 and TRBJ2-7, with D tentatively TRBD2 (6 bases). The CDR3 protein is CAWKKYRDLAYEQYF. The CDR3 DNA reads TGTGCCTGGAAAAAATACCGGGACTTGGCCTACGAGCAGTACTTC.